One sample yielded the 9 T cell receptor beta chains listed below, sequenced in a study of blood T cell repertoires in COVID-19. Sequencing used immunoSEQ multiplex PCR; TCRdb keeps in-frame clones, though not all of them. The sample yields 210,000 or so clones, about 82% seen once. Sequences were obtained from peripheral blood. These receptors were taken from a man aged 45-65 years with COVID-19, enrolled during active disease.

This CDR3 is CASSSVGGGYTF. The DNA for the CDR3 is TGTGCCAGCAGCTCGGTGGGGGGTGGCTACACCTTC. The V call is TRBV7-9, the J call TRBJ1-2; possible D gene TRBD1, 5 bases. V was clipped by 4 bases and J by 7 bases, with 10 bases between them. CDR3 length equals 12 residues. Germline V gene data show CDR1 as SEHNR and CDR2 as FQNEAQ (reference sequence).

In this sample, this clone turned up once. The chain has TRBV2 and TRBJ2-2, with 7 bases matching TRBD1. CDR3 length equals 14 residues. Germline loops: CDR1 SNHLY, CDR2 FYNNEI. J gave up 3 bases and V 3 bases, and 1 base lay outside the gene matches. The CDR3 nucleotides are TGTGCCAGCAGTGAGACAGGGTACACCGGGGAGCTGTTTTTT. Translated: CASSETGYTGELFF.

Remarks on this clone: This sample also contains other DNA sequences that code for the same CDR3. The rearrangement joins TRBV18 to TRBJ1-1; TRBD1 matches 8 bases. Unmatched junction bases numbered 2, after V lost 3 bases and J lost 2 bases. This CDR3 is 14 amino acids long. The germline V gene encodes CDR1 KGHSH and CDR2 LQKENI. The CDR3 protein is CASSPGQGNTEAFF. Here the CDR3 DNA reads TGTGCCAGCTCACCCGGACAGGGAAACACTGAAGCTTTCTTT.

The CDR3: CASSLGLQETQYF. The CDR3 DNA reads TGTGCCAGCAGCTTGGGACTCCAAGAGACCCAGTACTTC. This chain joins TRBV7-3 and TRBJ2-5, with D maybe TRBD2 (6 bases). Trimming cost V 3 bases and J 1 base, with 6 bases left between them. This CDR3 spans 13 amino acids. Germline V gene data show CDR1 as SGHTA and CDR2 as FQGTGA. Complete variable domain (other parts from reference TRBV7-3 and TRBJ2-5): GAGVSQTPSNKVTEKGKYVELRCDPISGHTALYWYRQSLGQGPEFLIYFQGTGAADDSGLPNDRFFAVRPEGSVSTLKIQRTERGDSAVYLCASSLGLQETQYFGPGTRLLVL.

This clone was picked up one time. The J gene is TRBJ1-5, the V gene TRBV2; weak D call: TRBD1 (5 bases). Germline V gene sequence: CDR1 SNHLY, CDR2 FYNNEI. CDR3 length: 14 amino acids. Trimming removed 5 bases from V and 3 bases from J, with 11 bases in between. CDR3 sequence reads: CASSPDRANQPQHF. DNA for the CDR3: TGTGCCAGCAGTCCCGACAGAGCCAATCAGCCCCAGCATTTT. The whole variable domain, remainder taken from reference TRBV2 and TRBJ1-5, is EPEVTQTPSHQVTQMGQEVILRCVPISNHLYFYWYRQILGQKVEFLVSFYNNEISEKSEIFDDQFSVERPDGSNFTLKIRSTKLEDSAMYFCASSPDRANQPQHFGDGTRLSIL.

The sample holds a few counts of this clone. The chain couples TRBV5-5 to TRBJ1-1, with 9 bases identical to TRBD1. There are 15 residues in the CDR3. The junction had 6 bases not matched to a gene; V was cut back by 5 bases and J by 1 base. The V gene's germline CDR1 is SGHKS and CDR2 YYEKEE (reference sequence). The CDR3 is CASSPRDRANTEAFF. The CDR3 DNA follows: TGTGCCAGCAGTCCGAGGGACAGGGCGAACACTGAAGCTTTCTTT. Combining the CDR3 with reference TRBV5-5 and TRBJ1-1 gives the whole variable domain DAGVTQSPTHLIKTRGQQVTLRCSPISGHKSVSWYQQVLGQGPQFIFQYYEKEERGRGNFPDRFSARQFPNYSSELNVNALLLGDSALYLCASSPRDRANTEAFFGQGTRLTVV.

The chain has TRBV6-5 and TRBJ1-1; possibly TRBD1 for D (6 bases). Looked up from germline, CDR1 is MNHEY and CDR2 is SVGAGI. CDR3 length equals 13 residues. The germline V and J ends were trimmed by 5 bases and 5 bases, with 12 bases remaining between them. CDR3 DNA sequence: TGTGCCAGCAGTAGACCAGGGGAAACTGAAGCTTTCTTT. It is translated as CASSRPGETEAFF.

V and J are TRBV4-3 and TRBJ2-2; D remains ambiguous. Germline V CDR1 and CDR2: LGHNA, YSLEER. The CDR3 is 14 amino acids. The ends were cut back, 6 bases at V and 0 bases at J, with 8 bases in the middle. The CDR3, as DNA: TGCGCCAGCAGAAGAGTGTCGAACACCGGGGAGCTGTTTTTT. Translating gives CASRRVSNTGELFF.

This chain uses TRBV30 with TRBJ1-1, with 8 bases fitting TRBD1. The V and J ends lost 2 bases and 4 bases, in that order; junction bases with no gene match: 3. The CDR3 runs 13 residues. The germline CDR1 and CDR2 sequences are GTSNPN and SVGIG (reference sequence). CDR3: CAWSITGGTEAFF. The CDR3 nucleotides read TGTGCCTGGAGTATTACAGGGGGCACTGAAGCTTTCTTT.